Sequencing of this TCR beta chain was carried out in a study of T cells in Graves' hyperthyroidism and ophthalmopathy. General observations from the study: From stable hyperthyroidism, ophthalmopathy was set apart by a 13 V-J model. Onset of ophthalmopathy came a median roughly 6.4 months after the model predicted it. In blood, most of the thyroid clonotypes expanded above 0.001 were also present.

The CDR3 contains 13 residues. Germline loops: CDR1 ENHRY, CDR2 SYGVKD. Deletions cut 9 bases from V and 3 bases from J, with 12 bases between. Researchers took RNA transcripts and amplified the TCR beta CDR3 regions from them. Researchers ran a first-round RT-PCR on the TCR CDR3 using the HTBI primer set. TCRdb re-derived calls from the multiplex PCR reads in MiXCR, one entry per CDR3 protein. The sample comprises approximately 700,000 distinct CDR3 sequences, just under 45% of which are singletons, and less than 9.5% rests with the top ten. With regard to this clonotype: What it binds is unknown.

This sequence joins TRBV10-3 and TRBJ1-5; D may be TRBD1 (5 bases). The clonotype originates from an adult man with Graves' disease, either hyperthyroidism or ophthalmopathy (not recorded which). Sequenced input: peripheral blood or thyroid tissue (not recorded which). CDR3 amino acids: CAMAAGPNQPQHF. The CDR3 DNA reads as TGTGCCATGGCAGCGGGGCCCAATCAGCCCCAGCATTTT.